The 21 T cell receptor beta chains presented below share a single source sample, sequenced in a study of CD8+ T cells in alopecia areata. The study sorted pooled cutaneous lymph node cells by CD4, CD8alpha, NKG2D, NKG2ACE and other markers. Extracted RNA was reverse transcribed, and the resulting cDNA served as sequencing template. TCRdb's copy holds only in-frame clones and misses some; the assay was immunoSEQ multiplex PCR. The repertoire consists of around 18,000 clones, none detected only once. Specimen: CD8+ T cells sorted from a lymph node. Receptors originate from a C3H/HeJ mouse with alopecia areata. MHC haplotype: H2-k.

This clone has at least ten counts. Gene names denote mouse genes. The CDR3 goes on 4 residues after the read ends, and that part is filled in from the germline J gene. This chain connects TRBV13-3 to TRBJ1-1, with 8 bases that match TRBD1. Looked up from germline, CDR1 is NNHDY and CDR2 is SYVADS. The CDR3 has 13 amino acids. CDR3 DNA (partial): TGTGCCAGCAGTGATACAGGGGGGACA. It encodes CASSDTGGT. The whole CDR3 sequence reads CASSDTGGTEVFF.

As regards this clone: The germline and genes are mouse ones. The chain's CDR3 is CASSAKSQNTLYF. The CDR3 bases that were read are TGTGCCAGCAGTGCCAAAAGTCAAAAC. The chain joins TRBV13-1 to TRBJ2-4; D is undetermined. The sequenced fragment ends 4 residues before the CDR3 boundary, so the rest is inferred from the germline J gene. V lost 3 bases, J lost 0 bases, and 5 bases lay in between. Looked up from germline, CDR1 is NSHNY and CDR2 is SYGAGN. This CDR3 comprises 13 residues.

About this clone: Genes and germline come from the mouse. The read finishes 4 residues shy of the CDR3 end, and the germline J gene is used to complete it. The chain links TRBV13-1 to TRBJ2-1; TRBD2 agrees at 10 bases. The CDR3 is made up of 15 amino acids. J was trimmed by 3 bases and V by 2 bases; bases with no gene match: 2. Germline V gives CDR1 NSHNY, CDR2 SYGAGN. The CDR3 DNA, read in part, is TGTGCCAGCAGTGACCGACTGGGGGGCTATGCT. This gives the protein CASSDRLGGYA. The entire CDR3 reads CASSDRLGGYAEQFF.

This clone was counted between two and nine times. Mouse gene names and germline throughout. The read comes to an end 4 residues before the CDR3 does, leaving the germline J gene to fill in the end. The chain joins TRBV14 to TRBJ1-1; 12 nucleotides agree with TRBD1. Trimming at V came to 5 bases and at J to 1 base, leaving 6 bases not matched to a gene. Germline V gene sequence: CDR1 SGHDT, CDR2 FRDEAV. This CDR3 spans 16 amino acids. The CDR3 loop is CASRPGQGAVNTEVFF. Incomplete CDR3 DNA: TGTGCCAGCAGGCCGGGACAGGGGGCAGTAAACACA. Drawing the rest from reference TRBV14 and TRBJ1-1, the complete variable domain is EAGVTQSPRYAVLQEGQAVSFWCDPISGHDTLYWYQQPRDQGPQLLVYFRDEAVIDNSQLPSDRFSAVRPKGTNSTLKIQSAKQGDTATYLCASRPGQGAVNTEVFFGKGTRLTVV.

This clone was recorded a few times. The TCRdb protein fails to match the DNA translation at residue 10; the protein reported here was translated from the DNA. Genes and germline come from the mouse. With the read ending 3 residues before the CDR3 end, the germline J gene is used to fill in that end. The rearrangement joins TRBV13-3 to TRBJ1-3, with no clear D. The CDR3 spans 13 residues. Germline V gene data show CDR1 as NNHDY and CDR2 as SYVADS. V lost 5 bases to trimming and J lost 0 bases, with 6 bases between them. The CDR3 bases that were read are TGTGCCAGCAGGTCAAGTTCTGGAAATACG. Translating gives CASRSSSGNT. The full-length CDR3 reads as CASRSSSGNTLYF.

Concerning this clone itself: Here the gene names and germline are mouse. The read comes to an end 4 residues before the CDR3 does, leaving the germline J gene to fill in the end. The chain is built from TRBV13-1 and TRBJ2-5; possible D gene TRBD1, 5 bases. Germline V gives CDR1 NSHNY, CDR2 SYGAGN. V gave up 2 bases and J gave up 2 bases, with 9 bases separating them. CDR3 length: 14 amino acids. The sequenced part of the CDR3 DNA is TGTGCCAGCAGTGAGCCCAGGGTCCAAGAC. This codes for CASSEPRVQD. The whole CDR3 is CASSEPRVQDTQYF.

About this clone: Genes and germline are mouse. The CDR3 DNA, read in part, is TGTGCCAGCAGCCCTCGGGGGGACAGGGCAGAA. It codes for CASSPRGDRAE. The entire CDR3 is CASSPRGDRAETLYF. This chain links TRBV5 with TRBJ2-3; 8 positions match TRBD1. Sequencing ends 4 residues short of the CDR3 end; the germline J gene provides the rest. V lost 4 bases and J lost 3; bases outside the gene matches: 6. Germline CDR1 LGHNA, CDR2 YNLKQL (reference sequence). The CDR3 runs 15 residues.

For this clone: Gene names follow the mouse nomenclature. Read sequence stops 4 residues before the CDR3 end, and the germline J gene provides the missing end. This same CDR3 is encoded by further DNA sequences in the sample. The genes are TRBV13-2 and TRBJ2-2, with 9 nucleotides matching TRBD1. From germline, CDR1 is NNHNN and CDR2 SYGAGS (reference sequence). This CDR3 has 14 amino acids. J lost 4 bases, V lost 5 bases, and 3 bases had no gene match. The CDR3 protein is CASGDRGGTGQLYF. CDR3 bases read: TGTGCCAGCGGGGACAGGGGCGGCACCGGG.

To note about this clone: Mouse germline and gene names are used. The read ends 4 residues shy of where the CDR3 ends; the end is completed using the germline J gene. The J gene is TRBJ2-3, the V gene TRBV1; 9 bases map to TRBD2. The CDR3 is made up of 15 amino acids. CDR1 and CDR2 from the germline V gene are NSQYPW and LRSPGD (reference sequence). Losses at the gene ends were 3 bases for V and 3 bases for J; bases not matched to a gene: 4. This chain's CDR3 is CTCSASGTGAETLYF. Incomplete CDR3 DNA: TGCACCTGCAGTGCCTCCGGGACTGGGGCAGAA. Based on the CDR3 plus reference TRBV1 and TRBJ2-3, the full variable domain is VTLLEQNPRWRLVPRGQAVNLRCILKNSQYPWMSWYQQDLQKQLQWLFTLRSPGDKEVKSLPGADYLATRVTDTELRLQVANMSQGRTLYCTCSASGTGAETLYFGSGTRLTVL.

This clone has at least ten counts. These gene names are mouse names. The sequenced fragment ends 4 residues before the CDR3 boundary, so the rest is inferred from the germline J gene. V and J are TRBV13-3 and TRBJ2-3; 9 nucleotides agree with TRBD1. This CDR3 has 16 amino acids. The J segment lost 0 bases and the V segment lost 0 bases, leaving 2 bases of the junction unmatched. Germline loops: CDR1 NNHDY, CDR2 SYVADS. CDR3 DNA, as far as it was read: TGTGCCAGCAGTGATGGGGACAGGGTGAGTGCAGAA. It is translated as CASSDGDRVSAE. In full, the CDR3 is CASSDGDRVSAETLYF.

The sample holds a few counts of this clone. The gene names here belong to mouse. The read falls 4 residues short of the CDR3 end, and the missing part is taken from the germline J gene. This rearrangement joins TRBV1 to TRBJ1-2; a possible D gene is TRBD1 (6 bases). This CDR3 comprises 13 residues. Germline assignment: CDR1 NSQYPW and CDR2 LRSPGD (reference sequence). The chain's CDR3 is CTCSPTGGPDYTF. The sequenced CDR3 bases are TGCACCTGCAGTCCGACTGGGGGGCCC.

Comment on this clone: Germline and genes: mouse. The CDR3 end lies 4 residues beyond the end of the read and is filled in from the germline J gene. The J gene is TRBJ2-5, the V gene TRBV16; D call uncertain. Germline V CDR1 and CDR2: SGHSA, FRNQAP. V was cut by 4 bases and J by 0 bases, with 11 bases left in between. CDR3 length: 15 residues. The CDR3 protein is CASSSSTVNQDTQYF. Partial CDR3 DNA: TGTGCAAGCAGCTCATCTACAGTTAACCAAGAC. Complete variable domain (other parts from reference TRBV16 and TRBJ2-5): NAGVIQTPRHKVTGKGQEATLWCEPISGHSAVFWYRQTIVQGLEFLTYFRNQAPIDDSGMPKERFSAQMPNQSHSTLKIQSTQPQDSAVYLCASSSSTVNQDTQYFGPGTRLLVL.

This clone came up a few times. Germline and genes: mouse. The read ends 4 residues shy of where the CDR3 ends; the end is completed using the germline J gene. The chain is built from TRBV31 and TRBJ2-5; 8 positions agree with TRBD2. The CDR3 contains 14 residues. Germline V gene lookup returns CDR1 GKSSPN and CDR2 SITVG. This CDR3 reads CAWSLSGGRDTQYF. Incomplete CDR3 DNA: TGTGCCTGGAGTCTATCTGGGGGGAGAGAC.

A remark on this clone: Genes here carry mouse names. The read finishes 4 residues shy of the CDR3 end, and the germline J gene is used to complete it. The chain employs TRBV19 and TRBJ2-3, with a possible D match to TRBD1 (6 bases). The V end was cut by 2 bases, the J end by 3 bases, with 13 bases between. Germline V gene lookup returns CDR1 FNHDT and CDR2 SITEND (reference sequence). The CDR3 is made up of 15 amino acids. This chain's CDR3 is CASSIRPGDAETLYF. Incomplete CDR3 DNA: TGTGCCAGCAGTATCCGGCCAGGGGACGCAGAA.

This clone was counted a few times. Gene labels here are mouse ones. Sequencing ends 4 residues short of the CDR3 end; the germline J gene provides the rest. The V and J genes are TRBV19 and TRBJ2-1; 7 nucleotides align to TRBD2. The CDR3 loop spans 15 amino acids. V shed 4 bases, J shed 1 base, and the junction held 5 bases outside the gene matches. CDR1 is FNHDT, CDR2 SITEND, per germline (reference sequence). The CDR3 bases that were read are TGTGCCAGCAGTTCCAACTGGGGCAACTATGCT. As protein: CASSSNWGNYA. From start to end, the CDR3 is CASSSNWGNYAEQFF.

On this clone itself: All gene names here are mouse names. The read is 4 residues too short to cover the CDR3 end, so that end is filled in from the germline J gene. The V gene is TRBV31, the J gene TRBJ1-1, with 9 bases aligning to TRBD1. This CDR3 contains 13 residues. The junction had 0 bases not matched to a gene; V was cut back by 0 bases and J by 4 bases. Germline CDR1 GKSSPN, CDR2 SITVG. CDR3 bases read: TGTGCCTGGAGTCTACAGGGGGCCACA. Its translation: CAWSLQGAT. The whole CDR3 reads CAWSLQGATEVFF. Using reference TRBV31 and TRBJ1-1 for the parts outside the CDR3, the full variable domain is AQTIHQWPVAEIKAVGSPLSLGCTIKGKSSPNLYWYWQATGGTLQQLFYSITVGQVESVVQLNLSASRPKDDQFILSTEKLLLSHSGFYLCAWSLQGATEVFFGKGTRLTVV.

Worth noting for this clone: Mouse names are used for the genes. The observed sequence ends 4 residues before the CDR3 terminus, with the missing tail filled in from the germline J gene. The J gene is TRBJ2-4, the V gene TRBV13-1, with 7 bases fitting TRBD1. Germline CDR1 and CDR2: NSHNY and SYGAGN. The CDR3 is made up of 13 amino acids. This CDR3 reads CASSGQGGNTLYF. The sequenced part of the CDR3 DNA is TGTGCCAGCAGTGGACAGGGTGGAAAC.

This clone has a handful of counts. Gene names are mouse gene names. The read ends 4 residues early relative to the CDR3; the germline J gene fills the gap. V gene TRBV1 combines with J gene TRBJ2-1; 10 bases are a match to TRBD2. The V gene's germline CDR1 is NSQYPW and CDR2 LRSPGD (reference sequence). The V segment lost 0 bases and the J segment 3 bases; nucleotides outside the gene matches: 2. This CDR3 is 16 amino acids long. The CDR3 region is CTCSADWGGFYAEQFF. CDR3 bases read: TGCACCTGCAGTGCAGACTGGGGGGGCTTCTATGCT.

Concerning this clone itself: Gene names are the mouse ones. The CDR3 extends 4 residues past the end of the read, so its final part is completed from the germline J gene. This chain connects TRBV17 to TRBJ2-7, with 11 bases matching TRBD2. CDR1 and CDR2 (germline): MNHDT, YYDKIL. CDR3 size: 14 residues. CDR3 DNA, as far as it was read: TGTGCTAGCAGTAGCGGGGACTGGGGGTAT. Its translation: CASSSGDWGY. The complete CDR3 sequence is CASSSGDWGYEQYF.

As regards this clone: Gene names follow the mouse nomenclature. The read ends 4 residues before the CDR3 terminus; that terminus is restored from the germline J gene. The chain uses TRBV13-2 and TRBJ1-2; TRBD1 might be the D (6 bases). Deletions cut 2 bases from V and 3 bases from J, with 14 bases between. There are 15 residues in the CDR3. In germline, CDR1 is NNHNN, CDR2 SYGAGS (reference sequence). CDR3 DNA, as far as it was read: TGTGCCAGCGGTGACCAGGGGAGGGTGGACTCC. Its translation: CASGDQGRVDS. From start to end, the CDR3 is CASGDQGRVDSDYTF.

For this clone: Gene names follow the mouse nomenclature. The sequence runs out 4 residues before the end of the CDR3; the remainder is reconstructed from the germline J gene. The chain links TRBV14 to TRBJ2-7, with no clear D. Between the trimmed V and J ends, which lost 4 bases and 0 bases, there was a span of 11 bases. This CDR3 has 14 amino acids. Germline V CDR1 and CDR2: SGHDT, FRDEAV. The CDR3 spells CASSPWSSSYEQYF. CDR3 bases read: TGTGCCAGCAGTCCCTGGTCGAGCTCCTAT.